These 19 T cell receptor beta chains share one sample of origin, sequenced in a study of a mutant IDH1 vaccine in newly diagnosed glioma. Their cognate antigens are unknown. The repertoire was sequenced with immunoSEQ multiplex PCR; TCRdb's copy has only in-frame clones and lacks some. The sample includes some 33,000 clones, over 70% of them seen just once. Time point defined: week 35, safety follow-up. Each dose of the vaccine consisted of 300 ug of mutant IDH1 20-mer peptide, with topical imiquimod. Specimen: PBMCs, collected from a glioma patient whose treatment included an IDH1 peptide vaccine. These receptors came from a woman aged 25 to 39 with glioma. Some clones in this sample may be carry-over from other donors' samples.

The V call is TRBV18, the J call TRBJ2-3; 8 nucleotides match TRBD2. The ends lost 1 base at V and 0 bases at J; junction bases unmatched: 3. The length of the CDR3 is 16 residues. Germline CDR1 KGHSH, CDR2 LQKENI. The CDR3 bases are TGTGCCAGCTCACCACTAGCGGGGACTAGCACAGATACGCAGTATTTT. Amino acid sequence: CASSPLAGTSTDTQYF.

The chain recombines TRBV30 with TRBJ2-3; TRBD2 might be the D (6 bases). CDR1 and CDR2 from the germline V gene are GTSNPN and SVGIG (reference sequence). Trimming removed 1 base from V and 0 bases from J, with 8 bases in between. CDR3 length: 14 residues. The CDR3 coding sequence is TGTGCCTGGAGTGGGGGGGTGAGCACAGATACGCAGTATTTT. This encodes CAWSGGVSTDTQYF.

The chain links TRBV18 to TRBJ2-1, with TRBD1 matching 8 bases. Germline CDR1 reads KGHSH; CDR2 reads LQKENI. The ends lost 4 bases at V and 4 bases at J; junction bases unmatched: 0. The CDR3 is made up of 13 amino acids. The CDR3 sequence: CASSRQGYNEQFF. The CDR3 DNA is TGTGCCAGCTCACGACAGGGGTACAATGAGCAGTTCTTC.

This sequence joins TRBV18 and TRBJ2-1; the match to TRBD2 covers 9 bases. The CDR3 extends over 17 amino acids. V lost 0 bases and J lost 6; bases outside the gene matches: 9. Germline assignment: CDR1 KGHSH and CDR2 LQKENI. The CDR3 sequence is CASSPPKGGRASNEQFF. CDR3 bases: TGTGCCAGCTCACCACCGAAAGGCGGGAGGGCCTCCAATGAGCAGTTCTTC.

V gene TRBV2 combines with J gene TRBJ1-2; D perhaps matches TRBD1 (6 bases). The germline gives CDR1 SNHLY, CDR2 FYNNEI. Trimming took off 6 bases at V and 2 bases at J, with 13 bases between the two ends. CDR3 length: 14 residues. Here the CDR3 reads CASRRDISNYGYTF. The CDR3 bases are TGTGCCAGCAGACGGGACATCTCCAACTATGGCTACACCTTC.

The genes are TRBV6-4 and TRBJ2-1, with a possible D match to TRBD2 (6 bases). This CDR3 contains 13 residues. Germline V gene lookup returns CDR1 MRHNA and CDR2 SNTAGT. V was cut by 0 bases and J by 8 bases, with 8 bases left in between. CDR3 nucleotides: TGTGCCAGCAGTGACTCGCGGGGATATGAGCAGTTCTTC. Its protein is CASSDSRGYEQFF.

The chain has TRBV9 and TRBJ2-3, with 8 bases identical to TRBD2. CDR1 and CDR2 from the germline V gene are SGDLS and YYNGEE. The junction had 4 bases not matched to a gene; V was cut back by 0 bases and J by 4 bases. This CDR3 comprises 15 residues. CDR3 loop: CASSVASGYADTQYF. CDR3 DNA sequence: TGTGCCAGCAGCGTAGCTAGCGGGTATGCAGATACGCAGTATTTT.

This clone showed up just once. J is TRBJ2-3 and V is TRBV28; 9 bases line up with TRBD2. Germline values: CDR1 MDHEN, CDR2 SYDVKM. The CDR3 has 17 amino acids. Trimming removed 7 bases from V and 0 bases from J; junction bases left unmatched: 11. CDR3 amino acids: CASIQWASGTSTDTQYF. The CDR3, as DNA: TGTGCCAGCATCCAATGGGCTAGCGGGACTAGCACAGATACGCAGTATTTT.

This clone was observed a handful of times. The chain has TRBV2 and TRBJ1-5; D is perhaps TRBD1 (5 bases). CDR3 length: 14 amino acids. V lost 3 bases to trimming and J lost 4 bases, with 10 bases between them. Germline V gene data show CDR1 as SNHLY and CDR2 as FYNNEI. The CDR3 DNA follows: TGTGCCAGCAGTGAGGGACGCGGGAATCAGCCCCAGCATTTT. This encodes CASSEGRGNQPQHF.

There are a few counts of this clone. The chain has TRBV11-2 and TRBJ1-4, with TRBD1 matching 8 bases. Unmatched junction bases numbered 5, after V lost 3 bases and J lost 11 bases. The germline V gene encodes CDR1 SGHAT and CDR2 FQNNGV. The length of the CDR3 is 13 residues. The CDR3 sequence is CASSLEDRAKLFF. CDR3 DNA sequence: TGTGCCAGCAGCTTGGAGGACAGGGCGAAACTGTTTTTT.

This rearrangement joins TRBV4-1 to TRBJ2-2; D remains ambiguous. From germline, CDR1 is MGHRA and CDR2 YSYEKL. The V and J ends lost 1 base and 5 bases respectively, with 8 bases between them. The CDR3 runs 14 residues. CDR3 coding DNA: TGCGCCAGCAGCCAAGCAATCCGAACCGGGGAGCTGTTTTTT. Translation gives CASSQAIRTGELFF.

In regard to this clone: Different DNA sequences within this sample yield the same CDR3. The rearrangement uses TRBV5-1 and TRBJ1-3; D unresolved. Germline V gives CDR1 SGHRS, CDR2 YFSETQ. The CDR3 covers 14 residues. V lost 0 bases, J lost 0 bases, and 4 bases lay in between. CDR3 sequence (DNA): TGCGCCAGCAGCTTGGGGGGCTCTGGAAACACCATATATTTT. It yields the protein CASSLGGSGNTIYF.

The chain joins TRBV5-1 to TRBJ1-1, with D unclear. The CDR3 loop spans 17 amino acids. The germline V and J ends were trimmed by 0 bases and 0 bases, with 15 bases remaining between them. Germline CDR1 is SGHRS and CDR2 is YFSETQ. CDR3 DNA: TGCGCCAGCAGCTTGGTCCCACTGACTAACCTGAACACTGAAGCTTTCTTT. Translation: CASSLVPLTNLNTEAFF.

The J gene is TRBJ1-1, the V gene TRBV7-9; D gene unclear. The CDR3 loop spans 13 amino acids. The V gene's germline CDR1 is SEHNR and CDR2 FQNEAQ (reference sequence). The ends were cut back, 5 bases at V and 1 base at J, with 8 bases in the middle. DNA for the CDR3: TGTGCCAGCAGCACGGGAGGGAACACTGAAGCTTTCTTT. Protein sequence: CASSTGGNTEAFF. Filled out from reference TRBV7-9 and TRBJ1-1, the complete variable domain reads DTGVSQNPRHKITKRGQNVTFRCDPISEHNRLYWYRQTLGQGPEFLTYFQNEAQLEKSRLLSDRFSAERPKGSFSTLEIQRTEQGDSAMYLCASSTGGNTEAFFGQGTRLTVV.

The genes are TRBV19 and TRBJ2-1; TRBD1 aligns across 10 bases. The CDR3 runs 15 residues. Germline-derived CDR1 and CDR2 are LNHDA and SQIVND (reference sequence). The V and J ends lost 6 bases and 2 bases, in that order; junction bases with no gene match: 4. This CDR3 reads CASSSTGGTYNEQFF. The CDR3 DNA reads as TGTGCCAGTAGCTCGACAGGGGGCACCTACAATGAGCAGTTCTTC.

V and J are TRBV11-3 and TRBJ1-5; possible D gene TRBD1, 5 bases. There are 16 residues in the CDR3. V was clipped by 5 bases and J by 7 bases, with 21 bases between them. Germline V lookup: CDR1 SGHNT, CDR2 YENEEA. Written as DNA, the CDR3 is TGTGCCAGCAGCCAGAAGTATGGGACGAGGAGGCAGCCCCAGCATTTT. It encodes CASSQKYGTRRQPQHF.

The V call is TRBV28, the J call TRBJ2-1; TRBD2 matches 11 bases. V dropped 6 bases and J dropped 3; count of bases not matched to a gene: 4. Germline values: CDR1 MDHEN, CDR2 SYDVKM. The CDR3 runs to 15 residues. CDR3 coding DNA: TGTGCCAGCAGGTTAGCGGGGGGGGGCTACAATGAGCAGTTCTTC. It translates to CASRLAGGGYNEQFF.

The chain is built from TRBV9 and TRBJ2-2; D is unresolved. The germline V gene has CDR1 SGDLS and CDR2 YYNGEE. The CDR3 extends over 12 amino acids. V gave up 0 bases and J gave up 4 bases, with 1 base separating them. The CDR3 reads CASSVGTGELFF. Here the CDR3 DNA reads TGTGCCAGCAGCGTAGGCACCGGGGAGCTGTTTTTT. Full variable domain (missing parts from reference TRBV9 and TRBJ2-2): DSGVTQTPKHLITATGQRVTLRCSPRSGDLSVYWYQQSLDQGLQFLIQYYNGEERAKGNILERFSAQQFPDLHSELNLSSLELGDSALYFCASSVGTGELFFGEGSRLTVL.

The chain recombines TRBV6-1 with TRBJ1-4, with D possibly TRBD1 on 6 matching bases. The CDR3 has 15 residues. The V and J ends lost 6 bases and 8 bases respectively, with 19 bases between them. CDR1 MNHNS and CDR2 SASEGT come from the germline V gene. The CDR3 region is CASSHGGGGGEKLFF. The CDR3 nucleotides read TGTGCCAGCAGCCACGGAGGGGGGGGTGGCGAAAAACTGTTTTTT.